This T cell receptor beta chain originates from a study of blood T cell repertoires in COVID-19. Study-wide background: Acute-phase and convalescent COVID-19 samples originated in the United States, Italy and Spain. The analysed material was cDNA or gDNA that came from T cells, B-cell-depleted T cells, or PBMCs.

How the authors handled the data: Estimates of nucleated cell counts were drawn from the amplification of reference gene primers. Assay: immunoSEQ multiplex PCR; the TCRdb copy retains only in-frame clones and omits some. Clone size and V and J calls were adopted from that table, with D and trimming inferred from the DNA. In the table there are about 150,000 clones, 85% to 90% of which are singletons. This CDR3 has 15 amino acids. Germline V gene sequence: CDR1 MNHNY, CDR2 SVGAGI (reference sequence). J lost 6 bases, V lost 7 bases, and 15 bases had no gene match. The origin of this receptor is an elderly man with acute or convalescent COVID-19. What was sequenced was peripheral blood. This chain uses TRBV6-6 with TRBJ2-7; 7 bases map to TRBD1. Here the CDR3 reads CASKPTDRVSREQYF. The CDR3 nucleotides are TGTGCCAGCAAACCAACCGACAGGGTGTCGCGCGAGCAGTACTTC.